This TCR beta chain came from a study of blood T cell repertoires in COVID-19. Whole-study context: Specimens from acute and convalescent COVID-19 originated in the United States, Italy and Spain. PBMCs, B-cell-depleted T cells, or T cells provided the cDNA or gDNA that made up the material.

As handled by the study authors: Scientists estimated how many nucleated cells there were by amplifying reference gene primers. The method was immunoSEQ multiplex PCR; TCRdb's version includes in-frame clones alone and lacks a portion of them. The V and J calls and the clone size are those of that table, but D and trimming were determined from the DNA. The table shows roughly 140,000 clones, with about 90% occurring only once. Sequenced input: peripheral blood. The source is a woman aged 55-75 years with active or convalescent COVID-19.

CDR3 amino acids: CASRLGTSGGRETQYF. In DNA form, the CDR3 reads TGCGCCAGCAGACTGGGGACTAGCGGGGGACGAGAGACCCAGTACTTC. This chain uses TRBV10-2 with TRBJ2-5; 14 bases are a match to TRBD2. Per the germline V gene, CDR1 is WSHSY and CDR2 is SAAADI. The CDR3 loop spans 16 amino acids. J gave up 4 bases and V 6 bases, and 7 bases lay outside the gene matches.